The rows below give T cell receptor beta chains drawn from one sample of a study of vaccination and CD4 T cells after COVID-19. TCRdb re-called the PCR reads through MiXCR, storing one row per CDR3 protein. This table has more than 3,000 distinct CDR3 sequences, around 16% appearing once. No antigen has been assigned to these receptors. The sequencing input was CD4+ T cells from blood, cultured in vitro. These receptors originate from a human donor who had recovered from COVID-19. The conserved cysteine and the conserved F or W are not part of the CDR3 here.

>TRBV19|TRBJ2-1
ASSNIRTSGGTYNEQF
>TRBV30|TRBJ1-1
AWSNRGDTEAF
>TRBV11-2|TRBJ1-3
ASTDAGSTIY
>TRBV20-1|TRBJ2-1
SAKLAGGLGEQF
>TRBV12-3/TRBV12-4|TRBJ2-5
ASSLTLGGTQY
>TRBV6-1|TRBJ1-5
ASSGLGRVGQPQH
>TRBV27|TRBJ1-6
ASSSGSSYNSPLH
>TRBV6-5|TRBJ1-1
ASSFAGTEAF
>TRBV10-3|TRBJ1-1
AISGSSRNTEAF
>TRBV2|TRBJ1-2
AIAQGGSYGYT
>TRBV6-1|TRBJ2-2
ATMEKDRVYTGELF
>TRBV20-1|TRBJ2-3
SASGLAGVTDTQY
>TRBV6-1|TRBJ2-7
ASIWTPGAGEQY
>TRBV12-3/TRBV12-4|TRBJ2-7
ASSPGATYEQY
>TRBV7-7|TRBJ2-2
ASSLSPAGELF
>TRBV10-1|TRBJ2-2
ASSDRDINTGELF
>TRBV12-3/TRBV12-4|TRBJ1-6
ASSLRIFTGLH
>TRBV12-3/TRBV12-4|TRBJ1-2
ASSRDGNYGYT
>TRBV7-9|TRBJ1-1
ASSSMGRDETEAF
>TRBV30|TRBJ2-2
AWSLRVDTGELF
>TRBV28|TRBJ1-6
ASSLFGGSLH
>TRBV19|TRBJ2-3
AGILAVGTDTQY
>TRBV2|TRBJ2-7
ASSDLRAPSYEQY
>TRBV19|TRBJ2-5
ASRGLAGGEETQY
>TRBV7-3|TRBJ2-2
ASSLVSTGELF
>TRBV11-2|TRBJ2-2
ASSLAGRQGTGELF
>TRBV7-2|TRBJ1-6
ASRADRAYSPLH
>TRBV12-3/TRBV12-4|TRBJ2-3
ASSLARRLSTDTQY
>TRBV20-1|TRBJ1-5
SALTGLSNQPQH
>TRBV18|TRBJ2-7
ASSPRTGVLSEQY
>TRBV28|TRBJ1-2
ASSSGTGAFYGYT
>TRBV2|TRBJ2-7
ASSGLGGLEQY
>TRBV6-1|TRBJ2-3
ASSDGTSLSTDTQY
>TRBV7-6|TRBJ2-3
ASSLEIRSTGDTQY
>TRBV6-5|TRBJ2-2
ASSWSIRELF
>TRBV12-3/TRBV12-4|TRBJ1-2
ASSLRGQGIT
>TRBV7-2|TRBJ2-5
ASSSVTGSGGRETQY
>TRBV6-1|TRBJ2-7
ASRKAGDHGEQY
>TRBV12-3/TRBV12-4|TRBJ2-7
ASSNLYEQY
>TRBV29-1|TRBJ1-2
SVGSMGAGGYT
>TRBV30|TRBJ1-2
AWSADSGGYGYT
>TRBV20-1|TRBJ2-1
SAPTSGGASSNEQF